The 3 T cell receptor beta chains listed next were all sequenced from one sample in a study of cytomegalovirus exposure and HLA in healthy donors. TCRdb's table, derived via immunoSEQ multiplex PCR, lists solely in-frame clones and lacks some. Here the sample spans some 140,000 clones, approximately 86% being singletons. Sequencing used PBMCs. Source of these receptors: a man aged 18 to 30 in good health and CMV-seropositive.

V usage is TRBV25-1 and J usage is TRBJ2-2; the match to TRBD2 covers 15 bases. After removal of 4 bases from V and 4 bases from J, the junction contained 4 bases not matched to a gene. The CDR3 covers 17 residues. Germline CDR1 and CDR2: MGHDK and SYGVNS. CDR3 protein: CASSGTSGRASTGELFF. The CDR3, as DNA: TGTGCCAGCAGTGGGACTAGCGGGAGGGCCAGCACCGGGGAGCTGTTTTTT.

This rearrangement joins TRBV27 to TRBJ1-1; a weak D match, TRBD1 (6 bases). Trimming took off 8 bases at V and 4 bases at J, with 14 bases between the two ends. The germline gives CDR1 MNHEY, CDR2 SMNVEV (reference sequence). The length of the CDR3 is 13 residues. The CDR3 loop reads CASGTQGSTEAFF. CDR3 bases: TGTGCCAGCGGCACACAGGGCAGCACTGAAGCTTTCTTT.

The genes are TRBV7-2 and TRBJ2-4; TRBD2 agrees at 8 bases. Germline CDR1 SGHTA, CDR2 FQGNSA. The CDR3 extends over 14 amino acids. V gave up 4 bases and J gave up 8 bases; unmatched junction bases: 7. CDR3 DNA: TGTGCCAGCAGCTCGCCGGGGGGGTCGGACATTCAGTACTTC. Protein: CASSSPGGSDIQYF.